These T cell receptor beta chains were read from a single sample in a study of OX40 agonist ivuxolimab in advanced cancers. Sequenced by immunoSEQ multiplex PCR; TCRdb stores in-frame clones only, minus some. The sample includes tens of thousands of clones, about nine tenths of them seen just once. Sequencing used CD4+ or CD8+ T cells sorted from blood, obtained in a trial of the OX40 agonist ivuxolimab. These receptors all come from an adult with an advanced solid tumor such as melanoma, head and neck, liver or kidney cancer. Both conserved end residues are part of each CDR3. D genes are given only for firm matches. Size is stated for part of the rows, as once, few or many counts, or as a class when the clone is expanded.

V gene	clone size	D gene	J gene	CDR3 DNA	CDR3 protein
TRBV2	NA	NA	TRBJ2-3	TGTGCCAGCATCCAGTACACAGATACGCAGTATTTT	CASIQYTDTQYF
TRBV6-6	NA	NA	TRBJ2-5	TGTGCCAGCAGTTATGGGTGGGGTCTCGAGACCCAGTACTTC	CASSYGWGLETQYF
TRBV11-3	NA	NA	TRBJ2-6	TGTGCCAGCAGCGTCAGGGAGGGGGTCTCTGGGGCCAACGTCCTGACTTTC	CASSVREGVSGANVLTF
TRBV27	NA	NA	TRBJ2-2	TGTGCCAGCAGCCCCGAAACAGGGACCGGGGAGCTGTTTTTT	CASSPETGTGELFF
TRBV11-2	NA	NA	TRBJ2-1	TGTGCCAGCAGCCCACGACGGGACCCTTACAATGAGCAGTTCTTC	CASSPRRDPYNEQFF
TRBV20-1	NA	NA	TRBJ2-1	TGCAGTGCTAGCTTTGAGCAGTTCTTC	CSASFEQFF
TRBV29-1	once	NA	TRBJ1-2	TGCAGCGTTGAAACCGTATATGGTGGCTACACCTTC	CSVETVYGGYTF
TRBV19	NA	TRBD1	TRBJ2-3	TGTGCCAGTAGTCTACAGGGGGTTTCAGATACGCAGTATTTT	CASSLQGVSDTQYF
TRBV11-2	NA	TRBD2	TRBJ2-3	TGTGCCAGCAGCTTAGCCCCGGGACTAGCGGGGGGTCAAGATACGCAGTATTTT	CASSLAPGLAGGQDTQYF
TRBV18	NA	NA	TRBJ1-5	TGTGCCAGCTCACCACAGGGGATTGGCAATCAGCCCCAGCATTTT	CASSPQGIGNQPQHF
TRBV10-3	NA	NA	TRBJ1-3	TGTGCCACTGGAGCGGGGTCTGGAAACACCATATATTTT	CATGAGSGNTIYF
TRBV28	NA	TRBD1	TRBJ2-7	TGTGCCAGCAGTAGACCCCCCGGGACAGACGAGCAGTACTTC	CASSRPPGTDEQYF